This T cell receptor beta chain was documented in a study of T cell responses to AZD1222 COVID-19 vaccine. Study conclusions and caveats: No repertoire was sampled before or during the peak T cell response, only after it. Close to half of spike-specific TCRs reportedly recognize unmutated variant regions.

The table came from immunoSEQ multiplex PCR; TCRdb's copy has only in-frame clones and leaves some out. Of approximately 150,000 clones listed, 90% were seen once; the top ten hold about 4.3%. Per germline, CDR1 SSHAT and CDR2 FNYEAQ (reference sequence). This CDR3 spans 15 amino acids. V was cut by 5 bases and J by 4 bases, with 15 bases left in between. Concerning this clone itself: Its antigen is not identified.

Sequencing was performed on peripheral blood, taken 28 days after the second dose of the MenACWY control vaccine. V usage is TRBV7-7 and J usage is TRBJ2-1; D not certain. This receptor was taken from an adult who received the MenACWY meningococcal vaccine as a control. CDR3 bases: TGTGCCAGCAGCCCCACTGCCGGTAGTTACAATGAGCAGTTCTTC. This encodes CASSPTAGSYNEQFF.